These 25 T cell receptor beta chains share one sample of origin, sequenced in a study of tumor-infiltrating lymphocytes in primary liver carcinoma. From approximately 530 ng of total RNA, TCR beta-specific cDNA was reverse-transcribed using a constant-region primer. ARM-PCR was slightly modified, and three nested multiplex PCR rounds with it gave rise to the TCR beta libraries. The first two PCR rounds, around 11 cycles each, used TRBV1-TRBV30 forward primers and a C-beta reverse primer. A single record per CDR3 protein comes from TCRdb applying MiXCR to the multiplex PCR reads. The sample consists of about 310,000 distinct CDR3 sequences, 50% to 75% of them appearing once. Blood RNA originated from unsorted whole blood, with germline DNA additionally extracted. The source material was peripheral blood. These receptors came from a young woman with primary liver carcinoma and hepatitis B virus infection.

This clonotype was counted a few times. The chain links TRBV4-1 to TRBJ2-5; 7 bases agree with TRBD1. Germline trimming cut 2 bases from V and 2 bases from J; bases unmatched to any gene: 8. The CDR3 runs to 16 residues. Germline V gene lookup returns CDR1 MGHRA and CDR2 YSYEKL. The CDR3 nucleotides are TGCGCCAGCAGCCAAAGCCACCGGGACAGACAAGAGACCCAGTACTTC. Its translation: CASSQSHRDRQETQYF.

The chain links TRBV6-6 to TRBJ2-7; unclear D gene. With 11 bases removed from V and 2 bases from J, the gap between germline ends came to 13 bases. This CDR3 is built from 12 residues. Germline V gene data show CDR1 as MNHNY and CDR2 as SVGAGI (reference sequence). The CDR3 reads CAGNNSPYEQYF. The CDR3 DNA is TGTGCCGGCAACAACTCGCCCTACGAGCAGTACTTC.

This clonotype was seen only a few times. A much larger clone is a single base away; this may be a read error. Lacking the conserved final phenylalanine or tryptophan, this CDR3 likely reflects a read error. The chain carries TRBV12-3 or TRBV12-4 and TRBJ1-1, with a weak D call TRBD1 (6 bases). V was pared by 3 bases and J by 7 bases, with 12 bases between. The CDR3 is 13 residues long. The CDR3 DNA reads as TGTGCCAGCAGTTTGCATGGGGGGCGTGAAGCTTTCCTT. It codes for CASSLHGGREAFL.

This clonotype has only one observation. The junction departs from the called germline gene at one end, perhaps through a read error. The chain recombines TRBV12-3 or TRBV12-4 with TRBJ1-4, with TRBD1 as a possible D gene (5 bases). This CDR3 contains 17 residues. The CDR3 region has the DNA TGTGCCAGCACTTTAGGGACGAGGTCGGCAACTAATGAAAAACTGTTTTTT. Amino acid sequence: CASTLGTRSATNEKLFF.

This clonotype was seen a handful of times. The chain combines TRBV12-3 or TRBV12-4 with TRBJ2-2; unclear D gene. This CDR3 spans 10 amino acids. Between the trimmed V and J ends, which lost 8 bases and 6 bases, there was a span of 4 bases. The CDR3 spells CASLPGELFF. The CDR3 coding sequence is TGTGCCAGCCTACCCGGGGAGCTGTTTTTT.

Comment on this clonotype: A read error may produce the germline difference seen at one junction end. This chain links TRBV11-2 with TRBJ2-5; D remains unclear. The CDR3 runs 13 residues. Germline CDR1 and CDR2: SGHAT and FQNNGV. CDR3 nucleotide sequence: TGTACCACCTCCCACGGCCGCGGAGAGACTCAGTACTTC. Encoded protein: CTTSHGRGETQYF.

For this clonotype: It may be a read error: a sequence one base away is much more abundant. The CDR3 nucleotides are TGCGCCAGCAGCCTAGATGGGACTAGCACCACCTACGAGCAGTACTTC. It is translated as CASSLDGTSTTYEQYF. The V call is TRBV4-3, the J call TRBJ2-7; TRBD2 matches at 9 bases. Germline loops: CDR1 LGHNA, CDR2 YSLEER. The junction had 9 bases not matched to a gene; V was cut back by 4 bases and J by 2 bases. This CDR3 spans 16 amino acids.

A word on this clonotype: At one of its ends the junction is not consistent with the germline gene, which may arise from a read error. The chain recombines TRBV12-5 with TRBJ2-1, with D possibly called TRBD1 or TRBD2 (6 bases each). This CDR3 is 12 amino acids long. Looked up from germline, CDR1 is LGHNT and CDR2 is FRNRAP. The CDR3 nucleotides are TGTGCTGGTGGTCTACAGGGAGGTGAGCAGTTCTTC. Its protein is CAGGLQGGEQFF.

Note on this clonotype: One end of the junction is discordant with germline, which a read error may explain. The rearrangement uses TRBV30 and TRBJ2-6; possibly TRBD1 for D (5 bases). Per germline, CDR1 GTSNPN and CDR2 SVGIG (reference sequence). The CDR3 sequence is 15 residues long. In DNA form, the CDR3 reads TGTGCCTGGAGTGTAGATCGGTCTGGGGCCAACGTCCTGATTTTC. This encodes CAWSVDRSGANVLIF.

This sequence joins TRBV5-6 and TRBJ2-5, with D hard to call. Germline CDR1 and CDR2: SGHDT and YYEEEE. This CDR3 is built from 16 residues. V lost 3 bases to trimming and J lost 11 bases, with 26 bases between them. The CDR3 loop is CASSSTVQAVQEIQYF. The CDR3 DNA sequence: TGTGCCAGCAGCTCAACAGTTCAAGCAGTCCAAGAGATTCAGTACTTC.

V is TRBV6-2 or TRBV6-3 and J is TRBJ2-7; 12 bases are a match to TRBD2. CDR3 length equals 15 residues. Germline V gene data show CDR1 as MNHEY and CDR2 as SVGEGT. The trim removed 4 bases at V and 1 base at J, leaving 2 bases unmatched. Here the CDR3 reads CASSFGLAGSYEQYF. Here the CDR3 DNA reads TGTGCCAGCAGTTTCGGACTAGCGGGGTCCTACGAGCAGTACTTC.

About this clonotype: This may stem from a read error, because a much larger clone lies one nucleotide away. CDR3 sequence reads: CASSLRDGSSYNSPLHF. CDR3 nucleotide sequence: TGTGCCAGCAGCCTCCGGGACGGCAGCTCCTATAATTCACCCCTCCACTTT. The chain combines TRBV11-2 with TRBJ1-6, with a possible D match to TRBD1 (5 bases). V was shortened by 5 bases and J by 0 bases, with 14 bases between the two germline ends. CDR3 length: 17 residues. The germline CDR1 and CDR2 sequences are SGHAT and FQNNGV. The entire variable domain, with the rest obtained from reference TRBV11-2 and TRBJ1-6, is as follows: EAGVAQSPRYKIIEKRQSVAFWCNPISGHATLYWYQQILGQGPKLLIQFQNNGVVDDSQLPKDRFSAERLKGVDSTLKIQPAKLEDSAVYLCASSLRDGSSYNSPLHFGNGTRLTVT.

The CDR3, as DNA: TGTGCCAGCAGCTTAGAAGAGTGGTGGACAAAGAGCACTGAAGCTTTCTTT. The encoded protein is CASSLEEWWTKSTEAFF. The chain is built from TRBV7-8 and TRBJ1-1; a weak D match, TRBD1 (5 bases). CDR1 is SGHVS and CDR2 is FQNEAQ in the germline V gene. The CDR3 totals 17 residues. The germline V and J ends were trimmed by 1 base and 4 bases, with 19 bases remaining between them.

On this clonotype itself: A read error may be the cause here, since a much bigger clone is one base away. The J gene is TRBJ2-1, the V gene TRBV6-5; D is ambiguous. The CDR3 contains 12 residues. Germline lookup yields CDR1 MNHEY and CDR2 SVGAGI. V lost 0 bases and J lost 7, with 4 bases in between. CDR3 in amino acids: CASSYSANEQFF. CDR3 sequence (DNA): TGTGCCAGCAGTTACTCTGCTAATGAGCAGTTCTTC.

With regard to this clonotype: A much bigger clone sits one base away, suggesting this may be a read error. The chain recombines TRBV29-1 with TRBJ2-5, with D possibly matching TRBD2 (6 bases). CDR1 SQVTM and CDR2 ANQGSEA come from the germline V gene. CDR3 length equals 13 residues. Trimming stripped 6 bases from V and 14 bases from J, with 25 bases between. DNA of the CDR3: TGCAGCGTGTCACCGGGACGGGGGACTGTGACCTACTTC. Its protein is CSVSPGRGTVTYF.

As for this clonotype: Compared with germline, one end of the junction differs, possibly owing to a read error. The chain joins TRBV11-1 to TRBJ2-7, with D uncertain. The CDR3 is made up of 14 amino acids. CDR1 is SGHAT, CDR2 FQDESV, per germline (reference sequence). CDR3 sequence (DNA): TGTGCCAGCAGCTTAAGTGGGAACCGACGCGAGCACTACTTC. Protein: CASSLSGNRREHYF.

Comments on this clonotype: As the CDR3 is not closed by the conserved phenylalanine or tryptophan, this likely results from a read error. The DNA is omitted, as the CDR3 cannot be located on it reliably, and the CDR3 follows TCRdb's listing. The rearrangement uses TRBV6-1 and TRBJ2-1; the table's D call, TRBD1, was not checked against the DNA. Germline V lookup: CDR1 MNHNS, CDR2 SASEGT. The CDR3 is made up of 13 amino acids, end residues included. CDR3 loop: CASSFQGAHEQSL.

This clonotype was observed a handful of times. DNA of the CDR3: TGTGCCAGCATGGGGAGGGGAGGCTACGAGCAGTACTTC. Translating gives CASMGRGGYEQYF. The chain employs TRBV2 and TRBJ2-7; 7 nucleotides agree with TRBD2. This CDR3 is built from 13 residues. In germline, CDR1 is SNHLY, CDR2 FYNNEI. With 7 bases clipped from V and 3 bases from J, the junction kept 6 bases outside the gene matches.

Regarding this clonotype: A single base separates this from a much larger clone, so it may be a read error. The chain uses TRBV10-3 and TRBJ2-3, with no clear D. The CDR3 is 14 residues long. Trimming stripped 6 bases from V and 2 bases from J, with 12 bases between. Germline lookup yields CDR1 ENHRY and CDR2 SYGVKD. The CDR3 DNA is TGTGCCATCAGCCCCATTAGTCCCACAGATACGCAGTATTTT. Its protein is CAISPISPTDTQYF.

This clonotype was recorded at least ten times. J is TRBJ2-5 and V is TRBV28; TRBD1 might be the D (7 bases). The CDR3 consists of 15 residues. Germline CDR1 is MDHEN and CDR2 is SYDVKM. V was cut by 9 bases and J by 5 bases, with 22 bases left in between. As DNA, the CDR3 is TGTGCCAGTCTAAAATCTGGCAGGGGGGCGGAGACCCAGTACTTC. As protein: CASLKSGRGAETQYF.

Comments on this clonotype: At one end, the junction sequence differs from germline, possibly due to a read error. The chain couples TRBV7-9 to TRBJ2-6, with unresolved D. The CDR3 is 16 residues long. Germline-derived CDR1 and CDR2 are SEHNR and FQNEAQ (reference sequence). The CDR3 here is CANSQSQYSGANVLTF. CDR3 in DNA: TGTGCCAACAGCCAGTCTCAGTACTCTGGAGCCAACGTCCTGACTTTC.

This rearrangement joins TRBV5-1 to TRBJ2-1; 7 bases align to TRBD1. This CDR3 region has 14 residues. Germline CDR1 SGHRS, CDR2 YFSETQ. With V trimmed by 4 bases and J by 8 bases, 9 bases remained unmatched. CDR3 sequence: CASSQKTGIHEQFF. In DNA, the CDR3 is TGCGCCAGCAGCCAAAAGACAGGGATCCATGAGCAGTTCTTC. The entire variable domain, with the rest obtained from reference TRBV5-1 and TRBJ2-1, is as follows: KAGVTQTPRYLIKTRGQQVTLSCSPISGHRSVSWYQQTPGQGLQFLFEYFSETQRNKGNFPGRFSGRQFSNSRSEMNVSTLELGDSALYLCASSQKTGIHEQFFGPGTRLTVL.

The chain has TRBV21-1 and TRBJ1-4. TRBV21-1 is termed a pseudogene. This CDR3 has 15 residues. CDR3 region: CASSKALQWNEKLFF. CDR3 sequence (DNA): TGTGCCAGCAGCAAAGCGCTTCAGTGGAATGAAAAACTGTTTTTT.

Comment on this clonotype: A read error may account for a junction end that differs from germline. This chain connects TRBV12-3 or TRBV12-4 to TRBJ2-1; TRBD1 agrees at 8 bases. The length of the CDR3 is 15 residues. CDR3 region: CAGRGRDRTPNEQFF. CDR3 DNA sequence: TGTGCCGGCAGGGGTCGGGACAGGACACCCAATGAGCAGTTCTTC.

In this sample, this clonotype turned up a few times. V gene TRBV7-8 combines with J gene TRBJ1-5, with unresolved D. V lost 2 bases to trimming and J lost 4 bases, with 6 bases between them. Germline V gives CDR1 SGHVS, CDR2 FQNEAQ. This CDR3 spans 13 amino acids. CDR3 DNA sequence: TGTGCCAGCAGCTTACCCGGGAATCAGCCCCAGCATTTT. Protein product: CASSLPGNQPQHF.